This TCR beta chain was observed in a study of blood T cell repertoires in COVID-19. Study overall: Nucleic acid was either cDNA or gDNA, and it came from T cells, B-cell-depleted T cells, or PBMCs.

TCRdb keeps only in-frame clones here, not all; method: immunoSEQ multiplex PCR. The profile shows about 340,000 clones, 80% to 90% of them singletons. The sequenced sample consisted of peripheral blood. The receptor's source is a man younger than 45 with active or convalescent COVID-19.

The CDR3 DNA is TGTGCCAGCAGCCGGACAGGGGATCAGCCCCAGCATTTT. This gives the protein CASSRTGDQPQHF. V is TRBV5-5 and J is TRBJ1-5; 9 positions match TRBD1. CDR3 size: 13 residues. The V and J ends lost 4 bases and 5 bases, in that order; junction bases with no gene match: 1. CDR1 and CDR2 from the germline V gene are SGHKS and YYEKEE (reference sequence). The complete variable domain, with remaining parts taken from reference TRBV5-5 and TRBJ1-5, reads DAGVTQSPTHLIKTRGQQVTLRCSPISGHKSVSWYQQVLGQGPQFIFQYYEKEERGRGNFPDRFSARQFPNYSSELNVNALLLGDSALYLCASSRTGDQPQHFGDGTRLSIL.